These T cell receptor beta chains were read from a single sample in a study of blood T cell repertoires in COVID-19. Repertoires were generated with immunoSEQ multiplex PCR, while TCRdb's copy carries only in-frame clones and drops some. The sample has 200,000 or so clones; approximately 90% are singletons. Input material: PBMCs or T cells enriched from blood (not recorded which). The receptors originated from a woman between 18 and 29 years old in a cohort exposed to, infected with or recovered from COVID-19 (not recorded which). Each CDR3 is given with its conserved first and last residue. A D gene is named only where the DNA matches it firmly. Only part of the rows carry a size: once, few, many, or a class if the clone is expanded.

J	size	D	V	DNA	CDR3
TRBJ2-7	once	TRBD2	TRBV6-5	TGTGCCAGCAGTTCCCTAGCGGGAGGGTACTCCTACGAGCAGTACTTC	CASSSLAGGYSYEQYF
TRBJ1-3	.	TRBD1	TRBV19	TGTGCCAGTAATGAACAGGGGATTGGAAACACCATATATTTT	CASNEQGIGNTIYF
TRBJ2-1	.	.	TRBV7-9	TGTGCCAGCAGCTCGGCTAGCCACTACAATGAGCAGTTCTTC	CASSSASHYNEQFF
TRBJ1-1	.	.	TRBV6-5	TGTGCCAGCAGTTACCAACTGAAGACTGAAGCTTTCTTT	CASSYQLKTEAFF
TRBJ1-2	.	TRBD1	TRBV28	TGTGCCAGCAGTCCCGGACAGGGTAACTATGGCTACACCTTC	CASSPGQGNYGYTF
TRBJ1-2	.	TRBD1	TRBV5-1	TGCGCCAGCAGCTTGGGATCTAGGGGGCAAGGAGATGGCTACACCTTC	CASSLGSRGQGDGYTF
TRBJ1-1	once	.	TRBV5-1	TGCGCCAGCAGCTTGGGACAGTCCATGAACACTGAAGCTTTCTTT	CASSLGQSMNTEAFF
TRBJ2-2	.	TRBD1	TRBV19	TGTGCCAGTAGTACTCACAGGGGGGAGCGTACCGGGGAGCTGTTTTTT	CASSTHRGERTGELFF
TRBJ2-1	.	.	TRBV5-4	TGTGCCAGCAGCTTGGAAACAGGGCCCTCCTACAATGAGCAGTTCTTC	CASSLETGPSYNEQFF
TRBJ2-1	.	TRBD2	TRBV5-1	TGCGCCAGCGATCAGACTAGCGGGGGGCTCCCCAATGAGCAGTTCTTC	CASDQTSGGLPNEQFF
TRBJ2-5	.	TRBD1	TRBV5-4	TGTGCCAGCAGGTTAGGGGCCGGGACAGGGTCGGAGACCCAGTACTTC	CASRLGAGTGSETQYF
TRBJ2-7	once	TRBD1	TRBV28	TGTGCCAGCAGATCACAGGGGGTCTCCTACGAGCAGTACTTC	CASRSQGVSYEQYF
TRBJ2-1	.	TRBD2	TRBV11-2	TGTGCCAGCACCCCCTTGAAGCGGGAGGGCCGGATTGAAGGTGAGCAGTTCTTC	CASTPLKREGRIEGEQFF